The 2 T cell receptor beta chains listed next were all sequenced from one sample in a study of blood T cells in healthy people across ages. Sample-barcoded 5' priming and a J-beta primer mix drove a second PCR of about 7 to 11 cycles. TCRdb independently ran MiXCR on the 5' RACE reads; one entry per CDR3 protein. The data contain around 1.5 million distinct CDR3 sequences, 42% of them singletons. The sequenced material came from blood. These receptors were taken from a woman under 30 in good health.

The CDR3 protein is CASSPRASSDADTQYF. Written as DNA, the CDR3 is TGTGCCAGCAGCCCAAGGGCCTCGTCGGACGCAGATACGCAGTATTTT. V is TRBV7-9 and J is TRBJ2-3, with D hard to call. Germline CDR1 is SEHNR and CDR2 is FQNEAQ (reference sequence). CDR3 size: 16 residues. The V end was cut by 5 bases, the J end by 4 bases, with 19 bases between. Full variable domain (outside the CDR3, taken from reference TRBV7-9 and TRBJ2-3): DTGVSQNPRHKITKRGQNVTFRCDPISEHNRLYWYRQTLGQGPEFLTYFQNEAQLEKSRLLSDRFSAERPKGSFSTLEIQRTEQGDSAMYLCASSPRASSDADTQYFGPGTRLTVL.

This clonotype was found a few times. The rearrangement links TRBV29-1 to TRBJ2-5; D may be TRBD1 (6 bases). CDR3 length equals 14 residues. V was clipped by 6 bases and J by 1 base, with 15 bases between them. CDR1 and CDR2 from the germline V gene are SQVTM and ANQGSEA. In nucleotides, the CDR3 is TGCAGCGTGGAAACAGGGACCCTCCAAGAGACCCAGTACTTC. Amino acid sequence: CSVETGTLQETQYF.